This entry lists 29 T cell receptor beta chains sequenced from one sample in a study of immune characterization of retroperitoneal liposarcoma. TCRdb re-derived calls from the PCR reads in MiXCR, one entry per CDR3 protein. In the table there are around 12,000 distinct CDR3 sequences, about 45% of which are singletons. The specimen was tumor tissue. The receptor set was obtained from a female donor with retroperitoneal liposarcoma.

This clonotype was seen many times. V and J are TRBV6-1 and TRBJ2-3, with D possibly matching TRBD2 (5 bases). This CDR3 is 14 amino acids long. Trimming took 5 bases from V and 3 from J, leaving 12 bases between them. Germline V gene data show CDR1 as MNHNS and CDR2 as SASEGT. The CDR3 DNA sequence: TGTGCCAGCAGTACCTCACGGGGAACAGATACGCAGTATTTT. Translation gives CASSTSRGTDTQYF.

CDR3 region: CASSYRTGLSEQFF. The CDR3 bases are TGTGCCAGCAGTTACCGGACGGGGCTCTCTGAGCAGTTCTTC. This rearrangement joins TRBV6-6 to TRBJ2-1; D may match TRBD1 or TRBD2 (5 bases each). V lost 2 bases, J lost 9 bases, and 14 bases lay in between. The germline V gene encodes CDR1 MNHNY and CDR2 SVGAGI (reference sequence). CDR3 size: 14 residues.

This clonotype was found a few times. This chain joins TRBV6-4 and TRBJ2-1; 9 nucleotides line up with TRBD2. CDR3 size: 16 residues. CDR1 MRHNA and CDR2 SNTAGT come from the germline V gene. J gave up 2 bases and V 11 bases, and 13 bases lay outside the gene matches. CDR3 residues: CAPREVAGEPYNEQFF. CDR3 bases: TGTGCCCCCAGGGAGGTAGCGGGAGAGCCCTACAATGAGCAGTTCTTC.

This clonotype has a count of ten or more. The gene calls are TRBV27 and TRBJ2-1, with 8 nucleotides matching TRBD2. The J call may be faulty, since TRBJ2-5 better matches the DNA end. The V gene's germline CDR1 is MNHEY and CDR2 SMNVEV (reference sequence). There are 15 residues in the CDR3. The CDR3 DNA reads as TGTGCCAGCAGTTTTGGGACTAGAGGAGGTGGGACCCAGTACTTC. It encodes CASSFGTRGGGTQYF.

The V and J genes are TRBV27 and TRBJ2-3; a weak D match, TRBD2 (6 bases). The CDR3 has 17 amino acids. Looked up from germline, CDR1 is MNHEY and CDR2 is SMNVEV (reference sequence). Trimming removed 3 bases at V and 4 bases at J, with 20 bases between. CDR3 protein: CASSFNPLALGADTQYF. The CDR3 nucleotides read TGTGCCAGCAGTTTCAACCCTCTAGCGCTTGGGGCAGATACGCAGTATTTT.

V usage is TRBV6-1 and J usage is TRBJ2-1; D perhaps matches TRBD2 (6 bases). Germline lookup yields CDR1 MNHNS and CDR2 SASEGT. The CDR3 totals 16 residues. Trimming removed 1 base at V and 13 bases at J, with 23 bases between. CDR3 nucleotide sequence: TGTGCCAGCAGTGAAGGGACGGGGAGTTGGGGGGAGACCCAGTTCTTC. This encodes CASSEGTGSWGETQFF.

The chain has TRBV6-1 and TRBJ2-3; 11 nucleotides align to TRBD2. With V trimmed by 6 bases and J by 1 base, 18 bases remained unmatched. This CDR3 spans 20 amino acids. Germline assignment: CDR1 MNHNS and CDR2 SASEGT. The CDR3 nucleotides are TGTGCCAGCAGCCACCGGGCTAGCGGGAGGACGGTTGTGGGCACAGATACGCAGTATTTT. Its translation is CASSHRASGRTVVGTDTQYF.

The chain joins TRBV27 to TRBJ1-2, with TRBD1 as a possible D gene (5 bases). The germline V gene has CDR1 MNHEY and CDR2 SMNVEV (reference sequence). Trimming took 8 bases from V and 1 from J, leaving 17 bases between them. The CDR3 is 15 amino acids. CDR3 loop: CASRVGGTLNYGYTF. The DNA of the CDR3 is TGTGCCAGCCGCGTGGGGGGTACACTTAACTATGGCTACACCTTC.

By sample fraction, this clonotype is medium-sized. The CDR3 region is CASSPRPGQGGNEQFF. DNA of the CDR3: TGTGCCAGCAGCCCAAGGCCGGGACAGGGGGGCAATGAGCAGTTCTTC. V gene TRBV7-6 combines with J gene TRBJ2-1; TRBD1 matches at 11 bases. Germline trimming cut 5 bases from V and 6 bases from J; bases unmatched to any gene: 9. This CDR3 is built from 16 residues. Germline lookup yields CDR1 SGHVS and CDR2 FNYEAQ.

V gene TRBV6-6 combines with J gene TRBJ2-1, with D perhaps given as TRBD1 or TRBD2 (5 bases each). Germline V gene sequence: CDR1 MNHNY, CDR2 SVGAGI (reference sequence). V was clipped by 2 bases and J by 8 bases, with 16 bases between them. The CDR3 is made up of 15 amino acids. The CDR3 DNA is TGTGCCAGCAGTTACACGTCCCCGGGACCCTATGAGCAGTTCTTC. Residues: CASSYTSPGPYEQFF.

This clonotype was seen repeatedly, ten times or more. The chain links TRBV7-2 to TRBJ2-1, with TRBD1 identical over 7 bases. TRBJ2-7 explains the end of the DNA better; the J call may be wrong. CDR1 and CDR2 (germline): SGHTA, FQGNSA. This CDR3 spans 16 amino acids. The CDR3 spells CASSFSTGQKAYEQYF. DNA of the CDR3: TGTGCCAGCAGCTTTAGCACGGGACAGAAGGCCTACGAGCAGTACTTC.

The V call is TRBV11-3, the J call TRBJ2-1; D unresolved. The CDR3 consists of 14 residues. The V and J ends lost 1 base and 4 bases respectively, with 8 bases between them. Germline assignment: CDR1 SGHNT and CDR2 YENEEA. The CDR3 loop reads CASSLGGLYNEQFF. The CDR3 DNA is TGTGCCAGCAGCTTAGGGGGTTTATACAATGAGCAGTTCTTC.

The CDR3 loop reads CASSFPRLAGGPMDTQYF. The CDR3 DNA follows: TGTGCCAGCAGTTTTCCTCGACTAGCGGGAGGGCCGATGGATACGCAGTATTTT. The chain couples TRBV6-6 to TRBJ2-3, with 14 positions matching TRBD2. Trimming cost V 4 bases and J 6 bases; bases outside gene matches: 12. The CDR3 is 18 residues long. Germline loops: CDR1 MNHNY, CDR2 SVGAGI (reference sequence).

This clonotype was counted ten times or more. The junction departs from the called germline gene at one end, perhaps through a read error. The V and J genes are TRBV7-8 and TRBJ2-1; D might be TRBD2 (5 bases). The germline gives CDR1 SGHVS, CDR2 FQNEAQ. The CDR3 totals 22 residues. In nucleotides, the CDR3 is TGTGTCCCAAGCTTCTGTGGGTCTCTTTGCATTGAGGGTGCAAGCTCAGAGGTGCCTTGCTGCTTC. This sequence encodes CVPSFCGSLCIEGASSEVPCCF.

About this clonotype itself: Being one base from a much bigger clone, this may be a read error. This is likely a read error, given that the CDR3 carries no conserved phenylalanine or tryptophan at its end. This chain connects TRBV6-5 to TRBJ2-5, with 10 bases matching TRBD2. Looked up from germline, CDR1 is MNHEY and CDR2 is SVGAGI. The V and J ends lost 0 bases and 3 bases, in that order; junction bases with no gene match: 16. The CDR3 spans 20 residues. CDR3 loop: CASSYSRGYERGGLEETQYL. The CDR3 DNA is TGTGCCAGCAGTTACTCGAGGGGTTACGAGCGGGGGGGCCTAGAAGAGACCCAGTACTTA.

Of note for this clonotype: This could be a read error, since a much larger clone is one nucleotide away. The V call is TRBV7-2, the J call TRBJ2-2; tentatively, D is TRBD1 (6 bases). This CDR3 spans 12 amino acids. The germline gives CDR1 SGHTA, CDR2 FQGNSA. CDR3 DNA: TGTGCCAGCAGGACCGGACAAGGGGGGCTGTTTTTT. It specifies CASRTGQGGLFF.

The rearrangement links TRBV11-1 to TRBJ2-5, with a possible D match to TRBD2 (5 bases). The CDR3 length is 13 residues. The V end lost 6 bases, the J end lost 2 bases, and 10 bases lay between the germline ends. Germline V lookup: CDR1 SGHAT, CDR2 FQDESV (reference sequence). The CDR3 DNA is TGTGCCAGCAGTCCCCGGGATCAAGAGACCCAGTACTTC. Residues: CASSPRDQETQYF.

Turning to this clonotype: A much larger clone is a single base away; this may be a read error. The CDR3 loop reads CASSAGTRSYNEQYF. The CDR3 bases are TGTGCCAGCAGCGCAGGGACTAGATCCTACAATGAGCAGTACTTC. The chain carries TRBV7-2 and TRBJ2-3; TRBD2 matches 8 bases. The J call could be wrong; TRBJ2-7 is a better fit for the DNA end. Germline CDR1 SGHTA, CDR2 FQGNSA. The CDR3 has 15 amino acids.

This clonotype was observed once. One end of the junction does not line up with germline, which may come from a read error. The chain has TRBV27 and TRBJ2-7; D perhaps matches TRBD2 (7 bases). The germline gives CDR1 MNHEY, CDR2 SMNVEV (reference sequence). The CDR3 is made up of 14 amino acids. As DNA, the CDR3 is TGTGCCAGCAGTTTTGGTAGGGGGGACTACGGGCAGTACTTC. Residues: CASSFGRGDYGQYF.

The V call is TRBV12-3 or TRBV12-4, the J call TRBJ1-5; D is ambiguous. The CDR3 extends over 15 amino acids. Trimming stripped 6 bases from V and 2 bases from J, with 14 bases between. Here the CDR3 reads CASRSTKWGNQPQHF. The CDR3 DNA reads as TGTGCCAGCAGATCGACCAAGTGGGGCAATCAGCCCCAGCATTTT.

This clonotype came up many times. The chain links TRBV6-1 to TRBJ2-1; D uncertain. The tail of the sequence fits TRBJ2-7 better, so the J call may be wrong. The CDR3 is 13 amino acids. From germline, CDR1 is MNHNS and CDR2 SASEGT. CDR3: CASRVHGYNEQYF. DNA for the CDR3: TGTGCCAGCAGAGTACATGGATACAATGAGCAGTACTTC.

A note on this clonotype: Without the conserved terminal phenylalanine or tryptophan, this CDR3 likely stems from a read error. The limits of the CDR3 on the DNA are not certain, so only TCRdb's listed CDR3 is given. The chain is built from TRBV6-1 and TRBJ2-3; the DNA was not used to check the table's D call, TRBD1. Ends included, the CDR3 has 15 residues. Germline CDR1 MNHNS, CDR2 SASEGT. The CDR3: CASISTGGGEMSSSS.

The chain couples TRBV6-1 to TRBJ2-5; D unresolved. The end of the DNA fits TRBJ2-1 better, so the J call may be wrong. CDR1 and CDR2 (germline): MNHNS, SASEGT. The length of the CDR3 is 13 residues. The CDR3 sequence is CASSGQPFNEQFF. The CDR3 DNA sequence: TGTGCCAGCAGTGGTCAACCTTTCAATGAGCAGTTCTTC.

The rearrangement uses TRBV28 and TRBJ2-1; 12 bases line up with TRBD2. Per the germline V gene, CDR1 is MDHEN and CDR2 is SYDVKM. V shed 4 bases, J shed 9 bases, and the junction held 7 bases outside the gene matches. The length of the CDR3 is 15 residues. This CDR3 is CASSSSSGRAFEQFF. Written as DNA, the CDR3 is TGTGCCAGCAGTTCCTCTAGCGGGAGGGCCTTTGAGCAGTTCTTC.

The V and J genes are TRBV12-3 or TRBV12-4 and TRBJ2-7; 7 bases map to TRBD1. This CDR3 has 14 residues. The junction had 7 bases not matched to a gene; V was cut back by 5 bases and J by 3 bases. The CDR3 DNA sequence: TGTGCCAGCAGTCCGACAGGGAGAATCTACGAGCAGTACTTC. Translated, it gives CASSPTGRIYEQYF.

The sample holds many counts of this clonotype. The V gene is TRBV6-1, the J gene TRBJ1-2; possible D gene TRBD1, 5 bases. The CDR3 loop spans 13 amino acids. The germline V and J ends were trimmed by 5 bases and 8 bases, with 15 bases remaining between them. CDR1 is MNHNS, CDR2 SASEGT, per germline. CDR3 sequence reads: CASSYYRDVGYTF. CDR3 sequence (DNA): TGTGCCAGCAGTTACTATCGGGACGTCGGCTACACCTTC.

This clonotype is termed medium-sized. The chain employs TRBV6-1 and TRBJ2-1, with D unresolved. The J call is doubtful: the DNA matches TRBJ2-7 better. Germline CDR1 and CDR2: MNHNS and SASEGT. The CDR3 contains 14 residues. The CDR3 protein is CASSPSSTYNEQYF. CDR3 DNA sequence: TGTGCCAGCAGTCCCTCGTCAACCTACAATGAGCAGTACTTC.

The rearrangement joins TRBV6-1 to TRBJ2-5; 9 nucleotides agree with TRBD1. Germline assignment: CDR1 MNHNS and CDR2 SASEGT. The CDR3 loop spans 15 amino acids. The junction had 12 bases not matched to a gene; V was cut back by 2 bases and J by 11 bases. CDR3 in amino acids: CASSEYLGQGQEQYF. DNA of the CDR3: TGTGCCAGCAGTGAATATTTGGGACAGGGCCAAGAGCAGTACTTC.

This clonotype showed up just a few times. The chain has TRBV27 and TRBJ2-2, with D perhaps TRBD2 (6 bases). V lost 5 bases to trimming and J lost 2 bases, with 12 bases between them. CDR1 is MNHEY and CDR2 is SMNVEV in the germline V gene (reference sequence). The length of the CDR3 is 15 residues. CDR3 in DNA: TGTGCCAGCAGTACCACGGGAGTCAACACCGGGGAGCTGTTTTTT. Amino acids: CASSTTGVNTGELFF.